The 16 T cell receptor beta chains below come from one sample, sequenced in a study of tumor-infiltrating lymphocytes in primary liver carcinoma (dated by TCRdb to 2016 to 2017). Reads for this sample came from an Illumina HiSeq 2500. A constant-region primer and ProtoScript II reverse transcriptase were used to reverse-transcribe TCRbeta-specific cDNA from roughly 480 ng total RNA. Construction of the TCRbeta libraries relied on three nested rounds of multiplex PCR, following a slightly modified ARM-PCR procedure. Multiplex TRBV1-TRBV30 forward primers and a Cbeta reverse primer were used in the first two PCR rounds, each of which was run for roughly 10 cycles. TCRdb cleaned the public reads at Q25 with fastp, built clones with MiXCR and kept in-frame beta chains. Merged by CDR3 protein, the rows form single entries marked with the most common genes and DNA. The sample has some 320,000 distinct CDR3 sequences on record, 55% to 65% of them singletons. The ten largest make up roughly 9% of the sample.

RNA from unsorted whole blood was extracted with TRIzol reagent, and germline DNA was obtained with the DNeasy Blood & Tissue kit. The sequencing input was peripheral blood. These receptors came from a man aged 35-49 years with primary liver carcinoma and hepatitis B virus infection.

Points on this clonotype: A single base separates this from a much larger clone, so it may be a read error. The CDR3 ends on some other residue instead of the conserved phenylalanine or tryptophan, so this is likely a read error. The chain links TRBV6-2 or TRBV6-3 to TRBJ1-5, with D unresolved. Trimming removed 2 bases at V and 3 bases at J, with 11 bases between. CDR3 length: 15 amino acids. Germline CDR1 MNHEY, CDR2 SVGEGT. CDR3 in DNA: TGTGCCAGCAGTTACGACGGAGCAGACAATCAGCCCCAGCATCTT. Amino acids: CASSYDGADNQPQHL.

This clonotype was counted a few times. The V call is TRBV5-1, the J call TRBJ2-3, with TRBD2 matching 7 bases. CDR1 SGHRS and CDR2 YFSETQ come from the germline V gene. The CDR3 is 13 residues long. V dropped 5 bases and J dropped 6; count of bases not matched to a gene: 6. The CDR3 coding sequence is TGCGCCAGCAGACCGGGAGGAGCGGATACGCAGTATTTT. Translated: CASRPGGADTQYF.

This clonotype was seen ten or more times. The chain joins TRBV4-3 to TRBJ2-1; 8 positions agree with TRBD2. CDR1 and CDR2 (germline): LGHNA, YSLEER. The CDR3 has 15 residues. V shed 4 bases, J shed 7 bases, and the junction held 9 bases outside the gene matches. This CDR3 is CASSRSGIGGNEQFF. DNA for the CDR3: TGCGCCAGCAGCCGTAGCGGGATAGGGGGAAATGAGCAGTTCTTC.

This clonotype occurred once. A much larger clonotype is one base distant, so this may be a read error. The gene calls are TRBV4-1 and TRBJ2-3; D perhaps matches TRBD2 (5 bases). The germline V gene encodes CDR1 MGHRA and CDR2 YSYEKL. This CDR3 region has 14 residues. CDR3 amino acids: CTSSHKAVTDTQYF. Written as DNA, the CDR3 is TGCACCAGCAGCCACAAAGCGGTCACAGATACGCAGTATTTT.

This clonotype was seen at least ten times. The chain couples TRBV13 to TRBJ1-1; D possibly corresponds to TRBD1 (6 bases). The CDR3 is 15 residues long. Germline-derived CDR1 and CDR2 are PRHDT and FYEKMQ (reference sequence). V was trimmed by 5 bases and J by 7 bases, leaving 20 bases between them. The CDR3 sequence: CASSQVGTRSFEAFF. The CDR3 DNA sequence: TGTGCCAGCAGCCAAGTTGGGACAAGGAGTTTTGAAGCTTTCTTT.

Concerning this clonotype: Given the absence of the conserved phenylalanine or tryptophan at the CDR3 end, a read error is likely. The CDR3 is CASSSDRGSEQYS. The CDR3 nucleotides are TGTGCCAGCAGCTCAGACAGGGGTAGCGAGCAGTACTCG. The rearrangement links TRBV11-3 to TRBJ2-7; 8 positions agree with TRBD1. CDR3 length: 13 amino acids. CDR1 is SGHNT, CDR2 YENEEA, per germline. V dropped 4 bases and J dropped 6; count of bases not matched to a gene: 5.

As concerns this clonotype: Compared with germline, one end of the junction differs, possibly owing to a read error. The chain employs TRBV12-3 or TRBV12-4 and TRBJ2-7; the D gene could be TRBD1 or TRBD2 (5 bases each). The CDR3 runs to 14 residues. The CDR3 bases are TGTGCCAGCAGCCCCTCGGGACGGCGTGGGGAGCGGTACTTC. Translating it yields CASSPSGRRGERYF.

This clonotype was seen repeatedly, ten times or more. The CDR3 DNA sequence: TGTGCCGGAAGCATGGGGGGGAGCAATCAGCCCCAGCATTTT. Protein: CAGSMGGSNQPQHF. The chain carries TRBV28 and TRBJ1-5; D might be TRBD1 (5 bases). Between the trimmed V and J ends, which lost 11 bases and 1 base, there was a span of 15 bases. This CDR3 has 14 amino acids. CDR1 is MDHEN, CDR2 SYDVKM, per germline.

Points on this clonotype: This sequence may be a read error, since a much larger clone differs from it by one base. The chain links TRBV4-2 to TRBJ2-1; D remains ambiguous. Germline-derived CDR1 and CDR2 are LGHNA and YNFKEQ. The CDR3 is made up of 17 amino acids. As DNA, the CDR3 is TGTGCCAGCAGCCTAGCCGTGGGGAAGAGCTCCTGCAATGAGCAGTTCTTC. Translated: CASSLAVGKSSCNEQFF.

The chain employs TRBV7-2 and TRBJ2-3; 8 positions agree with TRBD2. Germline V CDR1 and CDR2: SGHTA, FQGNSA. The CDR3 contains 17 residues. J gave up 1 base and V 2 bases, and 8 bases lay outside the gene matches. CDR3 sequence (DNA): TGTGCCAGCAGCTTAACTAGCGGACTGGCCGGCACAGATACGCAGTATTTT. This translates into CASSLTSGLAGTDTQYF.

Only a few counts were recorded for this clonotype. Since no conserved phenylalanine or tryptophan closes the CDR3, a read error is the likely cause. It is unclear where the CDR3 begins or ends on the DNA, so no DNA is shown, and the CDR3 is as TCRdb lists it. The V call is TRBV21-1, the J call TRBJ2-7; the table assigns TRBD2, which was not confirmed against the DNA. TRBV21-1 has pseudogene status. The CDR3 adds up to 16 amino acids, both ends counted. The CDR3 region is CASSRHRPPRSGSDIR.

V gene TRBV28 combines with J gene TRBJ1-1, with 8 bases lining up with TRBD1. The CDR3 extends over 12 amino acids. V lost 5 bases and J lost 9; bases outside the gene matches: 5. The germline gives CDR1 MDHEN, CDR2 SYDVKM. CDR3 sequence (DNA): TGTGCCAGCAGTCCCGACAGGGGTAAAGCTTTCTTT. It yields the protein CASSPDRGKAFF.

About this clonotype: Just one base apart from a much larger clone, this may be a read error. This chain joins TRBV12-3 or TRBV12-4 and TRBJ1-4, with D hard to call. Trimming shortened V by 5 bases and J by 7 bases, and 20 bases separated the two germline ends. CDR3 length: 16 amino acids. CDR3 sequence reads: CASSPMRMLRSEKLFF. In DNA form, the CDR3 reads TGTGCCAGCAGTCCGATGCGGATGCTCCGGAGTGAAAAACTGTTTTTT.

The chain is built from TRBV28 and TRBJ1-5; possibly TRBD1 for D (5 bases). The CDR3 is made up of 16 amino acids. The V end lost 5 bases, the J end lost 5 bases, and 19 bases lay between the germline ends. Per the germline V gene, CDR1 is MDHEN and CDR2 is SYDVKM. The CDR3 loop reads CASSVLYSKGYQPQHF. CDR3 nucleotide sequence: TGTGCCAGCAGTGTCCTGTATAGTAAGGGGTATCAGCCCCAGCATTTT.

Of note for this clonotype: An end of the junction differs from the germline gene, which may be a read error. The chain carries TRBV5-6 and TRBJ2-7; 11 bases map to TRBD2. The germline gives CDR1 SGHDT, CDR2 YYEEEE. CDR3 length: 16 residues. CDR3 in amino acids: CASSPRGLAASYKQYF. CDR3 nucleotide sequence: TGTGCCAGCAGCCCGAGGGGACTAGCGGCATCCTACAAGCAGTACTTC.

There are a few counts of this clonotype. V gene TRBV7-8 combines with J gene TRBJ2-1; 10 bases map to TRBD1. CDR1 and CDR2 from the germline V gene are SGHVS and FQNEAQ. J lost 3 bases, V lost 2 bases, and 7 bases had no gene match. The CDR3 length is 17 residues. Here the CDR3 reads CASSLRGQGSGYNEQFF. The CDR3 DNA sequence: TGTGCCAGCAGCTTAAGGGGACAGGGGTCAGGCTACAATGAGCAGTTCTTC.